Described below is a single T cell receptor (beta chain) sequence and its context. Time point indicated: cycle 4 day 1 (C4D1), after less than 7 weeks of nivolumab. Every one of the patients relapsed after autologous stem cell transplantation (brentuximab vedotin exposure was variable). Complete response, partial response or progressive disease constituted the best responses recorded. This sample was included in a study of PD-1 blockade in classical Hodgkin lymphoma. The CDR3 has 17 amino acids. Looked up from germline, CDR1 is LGHNT and CDR2 is FRNRAP. Deletions cut 1 base from V and 2 bases from J, with 12 bases between. Sequencing used immunoSEQ multiplex PCR; TCRdb keeps in-frame clones, though not all of them. Among tens of thousands of clones listed, roughly 90% were seen once.

This chain joins TRBV12-5 and TRBJ2-6; D is undetermined. This TCR derives from a human donor with classical Hodgkin lymphoma. This sample comprised peripheral blood mononuclear cells (PBMCs), obtained before the fourth cycle of nivolumab. The chain's CDR3 is CASGLAVLGAGANVLTF. The CDR3 nucleotides read TGTGCTAGTGGTTTGGCCGTGTTGGGCGCTGGGGCCAACGTCCTGACTTTC. The variable domain in full, completed from reference TRBV12-5 and TRBJ2-6, reads DARVTQTPRHKVTEMGQEVTMRCQPILGHNTVFWYRQTMMQGLELLAYFRNRAPLDDSGMPKDRFSAEMPDATLATLKIQPSEPRDSAVYFCASGLAVLGAGANVLTFGAGSRLTVL.